A selection of T cell receptor beta chains follows, all from one sample in a study of blood T cell repertoires in COVID-19. Some clones are missing from TCRdb's copy, which holds only in-frame ones; the method was immunoSEQ multiplex PCR. The sample lists under 200,000 clones, over 75% occurring once. Sequenced input: PBMCs or T cells enriched from blood (not recorded which). Source of these receptors: a man in his forties or fifties who had recovered from COVID-19. Each CDR3 is given with its conserved first and last residue. A D gene is named only where the DNA matches it firmly. Clone sizes are given selectively: once, few, many, or a class where the clone is expanded.

TRBJ1-3 NA TRBV5-1 NA CASSLTDSGNTIYF TGCGCCAGCAGCTTGACAGACTCTGGAAACACCATATATTTT
TRBJ2-3 TRBD2 TRBV9 NA CASSARLAGITDTQYF TGTGCCAGCAGCGCCAGACTAGCGGGGATCACAGATACGCAGTATTTT
TRBJ2-7 NA TRBV6-2/TRBV6-3 NA CASSFDSLYEQYF TGTGCCAGCAGTTTTGACAGTCTCTACGAGCAGTACTTC
TRBJ2-1 TRBD2 TRBV9 NA CASSVTLAGDYNEQFF TGTGCCAGCAGCGTAACACTAGCGGGTGACTACAATGAGCAGTTCTTC
TRBJ2-2 TRBD2 TRBV7-8 NA CASSSQAGGGTGELFF TGTGCCAGCAGCTCCCAAGCGGGAGGCGGCACCGGGGAGCTGTTTTTT
TRBJ2-2 TRBD1 TRBV10-3 NA CAISESGQGANTGELFF TGTGCCATCAGTGAGTCTGGACAGGGGGCGAACACCGGGGAGCTGTTTTTT
TRBJ2-5 NA TRBV5-6 NA CASSRVGTPEETQYF TGTGCCAGCAGCCGCGTAGGGACACCGGAAGAGACCCAGTACTTC
TRBJ2-1 NA TRBV7-8 NA CASSARTDSYNEQFF TGTGCCAGCAGCGCGCGGACTGACTCCTACAATGAGCAGTTCTTC
TRBJ1-1 NA TRBV6-5 NA CASRPPGEGKTEAFF TGTGCCAGCAGGCCCCCGGGGGAGGGTAAAACTGAAGCTTTCTTT
TRBJ2-2 NA TRBV5-1 NA CASSTGGATGELFF TGCGCCAGCAGCACCGGAGGGGCGACCGGGGAGCTGTTTTTT
TRBJ2-1 NA TRBV13 NA CASSLDPFSPSSYNEQFF TGTGCCAGCAGCTTAGACCCCTTTTCCCCGAGCTCCTACAATGAGCAGTTCTTC
TRBJ1-1 NA TRBV28 NA CASSFRGLGTEAFF TGTGCCAGCAGTTTTAGAGGGTTGGGCACTGAAGCTTTCTTT
TRBJ2-3 NA TRBV29-1 NA CSVETPSSSYRDTQYF TGCAGCGTTGAAACACCGTCTTCGTCGTACCGTGATACGCAGTATTTT
TRBJ2-2 TRBD2 TRBV28 NA CASSSGAGGRTGELFF TGTGCCAGCAGTTCGGGCGCGGGAGGGCGTACCGGGGAGCTGTTTTTT
TRBJ2-7 NA TRBV28 NA CASSRGGDYEQYF TGTGCCAGCAGCCGAGGGGGAGACTACGAGCAGTACTTC
TRBJ2-5 TRBD1 TRBV6-5 NA CASSSHRGRETQYF TGTGCCAGCAGTTCCCACAGGGGCCGAGAGACCCAGTACTTC
TRBJ1-4 NA TRBV19 NA CASSILQGEWVEKLFF TGTGCCAGTAGTATTTTACAAGGAGAATGGGTTGAAAAACTGTTTTTT
TRBJ1-2 NA TRBV6-1 once CASSERGNYGYTF TGTGCCAGCAGTGAGAGAGGGAACTATGGCTACACCTTC
TRBJ2-1 NA TRBV5-1 NA CASSLVGVVDEQFF TGCGCCAGCAGCTTGGTGGGAGTGGTGGATGAGCAGTTCTTC
TRBJ1-1 NA TRBV19 NA CASSKRGNTEAFF TGTGCCAGTAGTAAGCGGGGGAACACTGAAGCTTTCTTT
TRBJ1-2 NA TRBV28 NA CASNPAEQSYGYTF TGTGCCAGCAACCCGGCGGAGCAGAGTTATGGCTACACCTTC
TRBJ1-1 NA TRBV19 NA CASSINAGLDTEAFF TGTGCCAGTAGTATTAACGCGGGTCTAGACACTGAAGCTTTCTTT
TRBJ2-1 TRBD2 TRBV14 NA CASSPSGVRQFF TGTGCCAGCAGCCCAAGCGGGGTCCGGCAGTTCTTC
TRBJ2-5 NA TRBV6-4 NA CASSQGHGETQYF TGTGCCAGCTCCCAGGGACATGGGGAGACCCAGTACTTC
TRBJ2-3 TRBD1 TRBV6-4 NA CASSEQTGDTQYF TGTGCCAGCAGTGAACAGACAGGGGATACGCAGTATTTT
TRBJ2-3 NA TRBV28 NA CASTSRLTIADTQYF TGTGCCAGCACATCCCGTCTCACAATCGCAGATACGCAGTATTTT
TRBJ2-5 NA TRBV7-8 NA CASSFSRGFQETQYF TGTGCCAGCAGCTTCAGCAGGGGATTTCAAGAGACCCAGTACTTC
TRBJ2-7 TRBD1 TRBV7-6 NA CASSLAGTGLAYEQYF TGTGCCAGCAGCTTAGCCGGGACAGGGCTAGCCTACGAGCAGTACTTC
TRBJ1-6 TRBD1 TRBV28 NA CASSLTDRVYHSPLHF TGTGCCAGCAGTTTAACCGACAGGGTGTATCATTCACCCCTCCACTTT
TRBJ2-7 TRBD1 TRBV7-3 NA CASSPGTGGAYEQYF TGTGCCAGCAGCCCCGGGACAGGTGGGGCCTACGAGCAGTACTTC
TRBJ2-1 NA TRBV5-6 NA CASSLSIRNEQFF TGTGCCAGCAGCTTATCCATCCGGAATGAGCAGTTCTTC
TRBJ1-6 TRBD1 TRBV28 NA CASTPPRGHNSPLHF TGTGCCAGCACCCCCCCCAGGGGGCATAATTCACCCCTCCACTTT
TRBJ2-7 NA TRBV6-1 NA CASSERFSYEQYF TGTGCCAGCAGTGAGAGGTTCTCCTACGAGCAGTACTTC
TRBJ2-3 NA TRBV20-1 NA CSAVHRDTQYF TGCAGTGCCGTCCACCGGGATACGCAGTATTTT
TRBJ2-7 NA TRBV5-1 NA CASSEPRDTREQYF TGCGCCAGCAGCGAACCCCGGGACACCCGCGAGCAGTACTTC
TRBJ2-7 TRBD2 TRBV11-1 NA CASSLFSSGLSYEQYF TGTGCCAGCAGCTTATTCTCTAGCGGGCTCTCCTACGAGCAGTACTTC
TRBJ2-1 TRBD2 TRBV19 few CASRLSGGNSYNEQFF TGTGCCAGTAGACTGAGCGGGGGGAACTCCTACAATGAGCAGTTCTTC
TRBJ2-1 TRBD2 TRBV5-1 NA CASSRGERLAGDSYNEQFF TGCGCCAGCAGCAGAGGCGAGCGTCTGGCGGGGGATTCCTACAATGAGCAGTTCTTC
TRBJ2-7 NA TRBV20-1 NA CSVLHGGEQYF TGCAGTGTTCTTCACGGGGGCGAGCAGTACTTC
TRBJ1-2 NA TRBV7-8 NA CASSADINYGYTF TGTGCCAGCAGCGCGGACATAAACTATGGCTACACCTTC
TRBJ1-3 NA TRBV2 NA CASSGGLWGAGNTIYF TGTGCCAGCAGTGGAGGACTTTGGGGGGCTGGAAACACCATATATTTT
TRBJ2-3 TRBD1 TRBV27 NA CASSSRSGAGTGHTDTQYF TGTGCCAGCAGTTCTCGCTCCGGGGCCGGGACAGGACACACAGATACGCAGTATTTT
TRBJ1-1 NA TRBV7-2 NA CASSLGGRNTEAFF TGTGCCAGCAGCTTAGGTGGGCGGAACACTGAAGCTTTCTTT
TRBJ1-5 TRBD1 TRBV7-9 NA CASSLQGTGASPQHF TGTGCCAGCAGCCTACAGGGGACAGGCGCTTCGCCCCAGCATTTT
TRBJ2-5 TRBD2 TRBV11-2 once CASSYKTSSETQYF TGTGCCAGCAGCTACAAGACTAGCTCAGAGACCCAGTACTTC
TRBJ2-3 NA TRBV9 few CASASGTTQYF TGTGCCAGCGCCAGCGGAACTACGCAGTATTTT
TRBJ2-3 TRBD2 TRBV5-4 few CASSLGVAGIGDTQYF TGTGCCAGCAGCTTGGGGGTAGCGGGGATTGGGGATACGCAGTATTTT